This note documents a single T cell receptor (beta chain) sequence. The table lists this clonotype with a few counts. What antigen it recognizes has not been identified. No base qualities exist here, and no much larger clone lies one base off it. The data stem from a study of T-cell memory formation after mild COVID-19 (dated by TCRdb to the early 2020s). Background on the whole study: TCR sequence clusters from the two donors were found to be largely donor specific. In two donors, T-cell clones that expanded and contracted after mild COVID-19 were followed by sequencing TCRalpha and TCRbeta repertoires longitudinally. The cohort comprised two young, previously healthy adult volunteers, one female and one male. Broader findings and caveats from the paper: Contracting CD4+ clones turned up mainly in the CM and EM memory subsets, whereas EMRA was where CD8+ clones were enriched. Balanced CD4/CD8 phenotypes were observed for clones contracting from day 15 to 85, whereas a bias towards CD4+ was observed for a second wave of clones expanding from day 15 to 37. The second-wave clones that peaked on day 37 were not confirmed to be SARS-CoV-2 specific. Some responding clones were found in pre-infection memory, which suggests that pre-existing cross-reactive memory T cells took part in the SARS-CoV-2 response. Only two mild cases were covered in the study, and larger cohorts including severe cases with pre-infection samples were considered necessary.

Ficoll-Paque density gradient centrifugation was the method used to isolate PBMCs. The CDR3 spans 12 residues, from the cysteine through the phenylalanine. Just the 36-base CDR3 DNA is kept, in frame starting at base 1. From a lookup of the germline V gene, CDR1 and CDR2 are SQVTM and ANQGSEA. At the junction V is shortened by 1 base and J by 4 bases, with 7 bases in between. Sequencing relied on an Illumina NovaSeq 6000. Using 5'RACE with constant-segment primers, TCRalpha and TCRbeta cDNA libraries were constructed, with sample barcodes and unique molecular identifiers added in the process. RNA was extracted from every sample with Trizol reagent. Library amplification was performed in two PCR steps, and a second sample barcode and Illumina TruSeq adapters were introduced in the second step. Sequencing of the libraries was done on an Illumina NovaSeq, producing 2 x 150 bp paired-end reads. The authors processed their data as follows. With migec v1.2.7, reads were demultiplexed and then collapsed into UMI-guided consensus sequences. Using mixcr v2.1.11, UMI consensuses were aligned to TRA and TRB V and J templates and then assembled into clonotypes. Expanded or contracted clonotypes were those called significant by both edgeR and NoisET, with noise models trained on biological replicates. For edgeR calls, a false discovery rate-adjusted p below 0.01 and a log2 fold-change threshold of 1 were applied. As an exploratory analysis of dynamics, max-normalized trajectories of the 1000 most abundant clonotypes were examined by PCA with hierarchical clustering. Separately sequenced CD4+ and CD8+ repertoires were used to assign a CD4 or CD8 phenotype to each responding clone. TCRdb passed the public sequencing reads through fastp at Q25 and MiXCR, retaining productive beta sequences. Rows are combined by CDR3 protein, so each entry shows the most common genes and DNA. None of the V and J calls come from the authors' own analysis; TCRdb made them. Across this sample there are about 50,000 distinct CDR3 sequences, with roughly 12% seen only once. The ten largest clonotypes hold approximately 24% of the sample.

Material for sequencing was PBMCs or a T cell subset sorted from them (not recorded which). The V gene is TRBV29-1 and the J gene is TRBJ1-2; a tentative D call is TRBD1 (6 bases match). The clonotype originates from a man aged 18 to 35 who had mild COVID-19 (a few samples of this study predate the infection). The sample titles of this study are shuffled in the database, so cell type and time point are left out; the donor was told from shared clones. The DNA sequence follows: TGCAGCGTTGAAGTAGGGGGCTATGGCTACACCTTC. It encodes CSVEVGGYGYTF.